The 17 T cell receptor beta chains below all came from one sample that was sequenced in a study of blood T cell repertoires in COVID-19. Data came from immunoSEQ multiplex PCR; TCRdb stores just in-frame clones and leaves some out. The table has almost 25,000 clones, 75% to 90% seen once; the top ten hold roughly 2.7%. Sequenced input: peripheral blood. The source of these receptors is a woman aged 70 to 79 with COVID-19, enrolled during active disease.

Only one count was recorded for this clone. The V call is TRBV5-6, the J call TRBJ1-3; a possible D gene is TRBD1 (5 bases). The V end lost 1 base, the J end lost 1 base, and 12 bases lay between the germline ends. From germline, CDR1 is SGHDT and CDR2 YYEEEE. The CDR3 runs to 16 residues. The CDR3 is CASSLFRVVSGNTIYF. The CDR3 region has the DNA TGTGCCAGCAGCTTGTTCAGGGTTGTATCTGGAAACACCATATATTTT.

The chain recombines TRBV20-1 with TRBJ2-5, with D tentatively TRBD2 (5 bases). Germline V lookup: CDR1 DFQATT, CDR2 SNEGSKA (reference sequence). V was trimmed by 3 bases and J by 5 bases, leaving 19 bases between them. The CDR3 covers 15 residues. The CDR3 DNA follows: TGCAGTGCTAGTCTTGAGGGTGGGTCCCGGGAGACCCAGTACTTC. Its protein product is CSASLEGGSRETQYF.

V usage is TRBV14 and J usage is TRBJ2-3; 9 positions agree with TRBD2. The CDR3 is 15 residues long. Germline V gene sequence: CDR1 SGHDN, CDR2 FVKESK. Germline trimming cut 6 bases from V and 5 bases from J; bases unmatched to any gene: 9. CDR3 DNA sequence: TGTGCCAGCAGTCCTGGCGGGGGGGCTAAAGATACGCAGTATTTT. It encodes CASSPGGGAKDTQYF.

The chain combines TRBV19 with TRBJ1-1; no clear D gene. This CDR3 spans 14 amino acids. Trimming took 5 bases from V and 0 from J, leaving 10 bases between them. The germline gives CDR1 LNHDA, CDR2 SQIVND (reference sequence). CDR3 coding DNA: TGTGCCAGTAGTTCGACACGGATGAACACTGAAGCTTTCTTT. Its protein product is CASSSTRMNTEAFF.

The CDR3 DNA reads as TGCGCCAGCAGCCAGGGACTAGCCCCCCTGTTCTTC. Its translation: CASSQGLAPLFF. V usage is TRBV4-1 and J usage is TRBJ2-1; the match to TRBD2 covers 9 bases. This CDR3 is built from 12 residues. From germline, CDR1 is MGHRA and CDR2 YSYEKL. Trimming cost V 3 bases and J 15 bases; bases outside gene matches: 6.

The chain links TRBV19 to TRBJ2-3; D possibly corresponds to TRBD2 (6 bases). The CDR3 has 15 amino acids. Trimming shortened V by 10 bases and J by 1 base, and 18 bases separated the two germline ends. Per the germline V gene, CDR1 is LNHDA and CDR2 is SQIVND (reference sequence). CDR3 bases: TGTGCCATCCGGTGGAGGGGCGCCCGCACAGATACGCAGTATTTT. Its protein product is CAIRWRGARTDTQYF.

The gene calls are TRBV4-3 and TRBJ2-7, with D possibly matching TRBD1 (6 bases). V was pared by 0 bases and J by 6 bases, with 12 bases between. Per germline, CDR1 LGHNA and CDR2 YSLEER. The CDR3 runs to 14 residues. The DNA for the CDR3 is TGCGCCAGCAGCCAAGATCACAGGGTGTCCGAGCAGTACTTC. Amino acid sequence: CASSQDHRVSEQYF.

The chain has TRBV6-1 and TRBJ1-6, with 8 bases lining up with TRBD1. The trim removed 4 bases at V and 9 bases at J, leaving 11 bases unmatched. This CDR3 contains 16 residues. Germline-derived CDR1 and CDR2 are MNHNS and SASEGT. The CDR3 bases are TGTGCCAGCAGTGTTGGGGTCGACAGGGGTGGTTCACCCCTCCACTTT. Its protein product is CASSVGVDRGGSPLHF.

The table lists this clone with a few counts. The rearrangement joins TRBV4-2 to TRBJ1-5; 7 nucleotides match TRBD1. The CDR3 is 15 amino acids. V lost 3 bases to trimming and J lost 5 bases; unmatched junction nucleotides: 7. The germline V gene encodes CDR1 LGHNA and CDR2 YNFKEQ. CDR3: CASSQEKGAHQPQHF. The CDR3 nucleotides read TGTGCCAGCAGCCAGGAAAAGGGGGCTCATCAGCCCCAGCATTTT.

This clone was detected only once. The V and J genes are TRBV19 and TRBJ1-2, with a tentative D call TRBD1 (5 bases). The V gene's germline CDR1 is LNHDA and CDR2 SQIVND (reference sequence). V was pared by 4 bases and J by 3 bases, with 12 bases between. The CDR3 is made up of 14 amino acids. The CDR3 loop is CASSNFGGDYGYTF. CDR3 DNA: TGTGCCAGTAGTAACTTCGGAGGGGACTATGGCTACACCTTC.

In nucleotides, the CDR3 is TGTGCCACCCGGCGGGCGGGAGGTACCTACGAGCAGTACGTC. Protein sequence: CATRRAGGTYEQYV. The chain is built from TRBV10-3 and TRBJ2-7, with 8 bases fitting TRBD2. The CDR3 spans 14 residues. Trimming at V came to 10 bases and at J to 2 bases, leaving 10 bases not matched to a gene. Germline V lookup: CDR1 ENHRY, CDR2 SYGVKD.

This chain links TRBV27 with TRBJ1-2; D gene ambiguous. The CDR3 has 13 residues. Germline lookup yields CDR1 MNHEY and CDR2 SMNVEV (reference sequence). The V end lost 2 bases, the J end lost 4 bases, and 8 bases lay between the germline ends. The CDR3 spells CASSLDISYGYTF. CDR3 in DNA: TGTGCCAGCAGTTTAGACATCTCCTATGGCTACACCTTC.

The chain is built from TRBV29-1 and TRBJ2-6, with 8 positions matching TRBD1. CDR1 SQVTM and CDR2 ANQGSEA come from the germline V gene. The trim removed 6 bases at V and 11 bases at J, leaving 9 bases unmatched. This CDR3 has 13 residues. The CDR3 nucleotides read TGCAGCGTAGGGACAGGTCTTGGAGACGTCCTGACTTTC. This sequence encodes CSVGTGLGDVLTF.

V gene TRBV5-5 combines with J gene TRBJ1-3; D not resolved. The CDR3 extends over 16 amino acids. Trimming removed 1 base from V and 0 bases from J, with 11 bases in between. CDR1 and CDR2 (germline): SGHKS, YYEKEE (reference sequence). CDR3 nucleotide sequence: TGTGCCAGCAGCTTGTTGTACGGAGACTCTGGAAACACCATATATTTT. It codes for CASSLLYGDSGNTIYF.

The chain has TRBV23-1 and TRBJ1-2; D ambiguous. TRBV23-1 qualifies as an ORF whose function is uncertain. Trimming took off 0 bases at V and 7 bases at J, with 12 bases between the two ends. The CDR3 contains 14 residues. The CDR3 region is CASSQSAGVSGYTF. Here the CDR3 DNA reads TGCGCCAGCAGTCAATCGGCCGGGGTGAGTGGCTACACCTTC.

This rearrangement joins TRBV12-5 to TRBJ2-5; TRBD1 matches 7 bases. Looked up from germline, CDR1 is LGHNT and CDR2 is FRNRAP. This CDR3 is built from 14 residues. Trimming at V came to 5 bases and at J to 5 bases, leaving 8 bases not matched to a gene. CDR3 coding DNA: TGTGCTAGTGGTCCCGGGACAGCGTCTGAGACCCAGTACTTC. It yields the protein CASGPGTASETQYF.

The V call is TRBV14, the J call TRBJ1-2; 7 bases agree with TRBD1. Germline V CDR1 and CDR2: SGHDN, FVKESK. Trimming at V came to 2 bases and at J to 6 bases, leaving 6 bases not matched to a gene. The CDR3 covers 14 residues. In nucleotides, the CDR3 is TGTGCCAGCAGCCAAAGGGGGCCGGGAGATGGCTACACCTTC. Translated, it gives CASSQRGPGDGYTF.